A selection of T cell receptor beta chains follows, all from one sample in a study of blood T cell repertoires in COVID-19. The data were produced by immunoSEQ multiplex PCR, yet TCRdb's version contains in-frame clones alone and is incomplete. Counted here are some 96,000 clones, 75% to 90% occurring once; the ten biggest clones make up over 1.5%. Sequencing used peripheral blood. These receptors were collected from a man older than 75 with acute or convalescent COVID-19. CDR3s include the opening cysteine and the closing phenylalanine or tryptophan.

v_call cdr3_aa
TRBV29-1 CSVGSGWLAGGPDTGELFF
TRBV6-6 CASTPAVKTYNEQFF
TRBV15 CATSREQGNNQPQHF
TRBV3-1/TRBV3-2 CASSQGLRDRQETQYF
TRBV7-2 CASSIQGSKNIQYF
TRBV28 CASSWGLEYSYNEQFF
TRBV5-1 CASSLGQGASNSPLHF
TRBV28 CASRSEGALEKLFF
TRBV5-6 CASRRGLINEQFF
TRBV6-5 CASSYTPKRSSYEQYF